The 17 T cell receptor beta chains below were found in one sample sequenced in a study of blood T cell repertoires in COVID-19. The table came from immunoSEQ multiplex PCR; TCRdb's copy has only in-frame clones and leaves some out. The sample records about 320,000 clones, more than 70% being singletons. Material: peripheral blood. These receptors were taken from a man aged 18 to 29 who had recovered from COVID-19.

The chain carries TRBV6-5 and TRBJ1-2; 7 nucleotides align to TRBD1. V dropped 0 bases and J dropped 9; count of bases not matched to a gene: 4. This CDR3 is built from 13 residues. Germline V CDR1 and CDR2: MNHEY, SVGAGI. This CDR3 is CASSYSPTGSYTF. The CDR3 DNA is TGTGCCAGCAGTTACTCCCCGACAGGGAGCTACACCTTC.

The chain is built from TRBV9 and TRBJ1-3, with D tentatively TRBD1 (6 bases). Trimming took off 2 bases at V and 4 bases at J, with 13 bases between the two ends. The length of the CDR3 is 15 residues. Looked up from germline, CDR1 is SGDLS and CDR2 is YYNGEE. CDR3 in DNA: TGTGCCAGCAGCGTCCAAGACAGGAGGGGAAACACCATATATTTT. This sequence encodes CASSVQDRRGNTIYF.

The CDR3 here is CASSLATSGNNEQFF. The CDR3 DNA follows: TGCGCCAGCAGCTTGGCTACTAGCGGGAATAATGAGCAGTTCTTC. The rearrangement joins TRBV5-1 to TRBJ2-1; 10 nucleotides agree with TRBD2. Germline CDR1 is SGHRS and CDR2 is YFSETQ. The CDR3 totals 15 residues. The ends lost 0 bases at V and 7 bases at J; junction bases unmatched: 4.

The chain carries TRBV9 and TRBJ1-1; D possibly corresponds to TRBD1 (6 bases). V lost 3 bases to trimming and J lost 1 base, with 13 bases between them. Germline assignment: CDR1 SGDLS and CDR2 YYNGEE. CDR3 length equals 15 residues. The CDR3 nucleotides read TGTGCCAGCAGCGGAGCCGGGACAACGAACACTGAAGCTTTCTTT. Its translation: CASSGAGTTNTEAFF.

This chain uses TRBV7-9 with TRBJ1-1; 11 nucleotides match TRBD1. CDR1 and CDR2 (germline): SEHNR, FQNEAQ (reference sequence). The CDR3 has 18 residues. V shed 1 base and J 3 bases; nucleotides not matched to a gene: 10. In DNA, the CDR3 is TGTGCCAGCAGCTTAGGGGGACCGGACAGGGGGCGAGACACTGAAGCTTTCTTT. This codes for CASSLGGPDRGRDTEAFF.

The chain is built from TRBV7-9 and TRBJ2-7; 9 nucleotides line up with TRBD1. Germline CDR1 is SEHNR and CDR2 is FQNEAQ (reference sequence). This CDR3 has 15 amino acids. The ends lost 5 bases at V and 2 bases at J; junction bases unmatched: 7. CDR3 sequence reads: CASSDPGTGTYEQYF. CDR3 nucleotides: TGTGCCAGCAGCGACCCCGGGACAGGGACCTACGAGCAGTACTTC. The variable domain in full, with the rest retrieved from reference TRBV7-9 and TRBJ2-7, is DTGVSQNPRHKITKRGQNVTFRCDPISEHNRLYWYRQTLGQGPEFLTYFQNEAQLEKSRLLSDRFSAERPKGSFSTLEIQRTEQGDSAMYLCASSDPGTGTYEQYFGPGTRLTVT.

The DNA for the CDR3 is TGTGCCAGCAGTTACGGGACAGGGAGGAACGAGCAGTACTTC. It translates to CASSYGTGRNEQYF. J is TRBJ2-7 and V is TRBV6-5, with 9 positions matching TRBD1. J was trimmed by 5 bases and V by 2 bases; bases with no gene match: 4. This CDR3 region has 14 residues. Germline CDR1 reads MNHEY; CDR2 reads SVGAGI.

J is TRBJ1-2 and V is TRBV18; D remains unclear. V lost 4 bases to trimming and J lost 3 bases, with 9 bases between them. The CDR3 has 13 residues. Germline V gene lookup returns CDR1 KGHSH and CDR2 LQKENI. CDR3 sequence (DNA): TGTGCCAGCTCACGAGACAAAGACTATGGCTACACCTTC. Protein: CASSRDKDYGYTF.

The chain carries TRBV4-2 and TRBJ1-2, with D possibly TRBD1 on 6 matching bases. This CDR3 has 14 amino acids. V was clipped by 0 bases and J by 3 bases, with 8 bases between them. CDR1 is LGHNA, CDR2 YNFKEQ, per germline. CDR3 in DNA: TGTGCCAGCAGCCAAGAGACAGGTTACTATGGCTACACCTTC. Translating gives CASSQETGYYGYTF.

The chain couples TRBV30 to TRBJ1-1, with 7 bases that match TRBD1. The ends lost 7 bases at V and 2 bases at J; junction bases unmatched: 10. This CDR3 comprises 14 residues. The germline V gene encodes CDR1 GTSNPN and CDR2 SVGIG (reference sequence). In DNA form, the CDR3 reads TGTGCCTTGTCTACAGGGGTTGGAAACACTGAAGCTTTCTTT. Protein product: CALSTGVGNTEAFF.

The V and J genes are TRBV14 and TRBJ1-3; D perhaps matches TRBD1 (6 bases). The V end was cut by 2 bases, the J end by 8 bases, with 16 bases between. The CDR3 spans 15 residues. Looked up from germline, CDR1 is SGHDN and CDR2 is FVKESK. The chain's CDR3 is CASSQTGGPGDTIYF. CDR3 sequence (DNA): TGTGCCAGCAGCCAAACCGGGGGGCCTGGGGACACCATATATTTT.

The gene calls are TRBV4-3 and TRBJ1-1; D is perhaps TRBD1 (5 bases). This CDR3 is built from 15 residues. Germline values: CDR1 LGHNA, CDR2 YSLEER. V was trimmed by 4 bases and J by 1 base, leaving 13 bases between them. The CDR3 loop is CASSPNAGQNTEAFF. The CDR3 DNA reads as TGCGCCAGCAGCCCCAATGCAGGACAGAACACTGAAGCTTTCTTT.

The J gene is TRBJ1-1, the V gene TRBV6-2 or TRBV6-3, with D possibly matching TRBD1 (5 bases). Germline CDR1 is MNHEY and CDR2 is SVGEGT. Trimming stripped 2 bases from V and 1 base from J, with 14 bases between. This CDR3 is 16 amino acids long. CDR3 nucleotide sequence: TGTGCCAGCAGTTACGAGGAGGGACGGCCGAACACTGAAGCTTTCTTT. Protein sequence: CASSYEEGRPNTEAFF.

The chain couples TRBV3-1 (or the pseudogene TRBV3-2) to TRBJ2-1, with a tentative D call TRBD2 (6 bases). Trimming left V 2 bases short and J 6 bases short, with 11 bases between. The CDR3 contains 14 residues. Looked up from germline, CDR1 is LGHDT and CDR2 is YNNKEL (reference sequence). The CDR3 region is CASSQSGTRNEQFF. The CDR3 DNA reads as TGTGCCAGCAGCCAATCAGGGACTCGCAATGAGCAGTTCTTC.

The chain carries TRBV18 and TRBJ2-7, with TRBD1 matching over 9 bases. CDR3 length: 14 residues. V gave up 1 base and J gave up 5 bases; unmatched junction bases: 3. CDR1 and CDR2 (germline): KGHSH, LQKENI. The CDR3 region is CASSPLGTGNEQYF. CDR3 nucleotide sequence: TGTGCCAGCTCACCACTGGGGACAGGGAACGAGCAGTACTTC.

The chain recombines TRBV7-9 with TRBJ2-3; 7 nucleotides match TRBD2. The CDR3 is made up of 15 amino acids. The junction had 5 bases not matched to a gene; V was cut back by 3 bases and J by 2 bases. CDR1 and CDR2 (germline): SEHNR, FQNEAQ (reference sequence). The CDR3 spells CASSFREGTTDTQYF. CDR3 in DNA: TGTGCCAGCAGCTTTAGGGAGGGGACCACAGATACGCAGTATTTT.

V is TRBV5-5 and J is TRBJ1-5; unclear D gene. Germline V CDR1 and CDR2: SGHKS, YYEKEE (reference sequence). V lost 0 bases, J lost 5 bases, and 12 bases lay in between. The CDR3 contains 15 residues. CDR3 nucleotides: TGTGCCAGCAGCTTGGAAGGCTTCGGGGATCAGCCCCAGCATTTT. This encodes CASSLEGFGDQPQHF.